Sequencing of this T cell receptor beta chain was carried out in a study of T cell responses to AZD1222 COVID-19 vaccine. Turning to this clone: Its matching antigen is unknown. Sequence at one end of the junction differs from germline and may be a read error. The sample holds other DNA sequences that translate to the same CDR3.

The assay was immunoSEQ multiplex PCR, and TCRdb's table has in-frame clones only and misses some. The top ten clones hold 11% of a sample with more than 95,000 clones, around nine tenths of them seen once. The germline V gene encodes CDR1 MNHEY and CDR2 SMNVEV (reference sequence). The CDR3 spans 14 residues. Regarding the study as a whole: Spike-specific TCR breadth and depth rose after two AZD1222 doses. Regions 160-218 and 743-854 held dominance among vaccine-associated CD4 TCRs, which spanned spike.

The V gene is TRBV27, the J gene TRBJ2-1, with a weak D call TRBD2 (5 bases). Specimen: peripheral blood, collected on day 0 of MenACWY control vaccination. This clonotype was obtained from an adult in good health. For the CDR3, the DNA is TGTGCCAGCACACGAGGGAGCTCCTACAATGAACAGTTCTTC. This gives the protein CASTRGSSYNEQFF.